This T cell receptor (beta chain) is from a study of neoadjuvant nivolumab and ipilimumab in lung cancer. The table came from immunoSEQ multiplex PCR; TCRdb's copy has only in-frame clones and leaves some out. The sample holds over 45,000 clones, more than 85% seen once. The sequence was obtained from an adult with non-small cell lung cancer. Some clones in this sample may be carry-over from other donors' samples. The sequenced sample was blood, obtained before neoadjuvant nivolumab, alone or with ipilimumab.

The CDR3 reads CASSLGTSGSLVEQFF. The CDR3 DNA reads as TGCGCCAGCAGCTTGGGGACTAGCGGGAGTCTAGTTGAGCAGTTCTTC. The V and J genes are TRBV5-1 and TRBJ2-1; TRBD2 aligns across 13 bases. CDR1 is SGHRS and CDR2 is YFSETQ in the germline V gene. The CDR3 loop spans 16 amino acids. The ends lost 0 bases at V and 9 bases at J; junction bases unmatched: 6.